Each of the 23 T cell receptor beta chains below was sequenced from the same sample in a study of regulatory T cells in long-lasting Graves disease. Combining iRepertoire HTBI primers with Arm-PCR of CDR3 regions, the authors built TCR beta libraries. TCRdb processed the multiplex PCR reads anew with MiXCR; each CDR3 protein has one entry. The sample records over 450,000 distinct CDR3 sequences, around 11% being singletons. As for time point: newly diagnosed GD, antithyroid drugs for less than 3 months. Making the TCR library involved RNA that had been extracted from PBMCs. This same sample was also taken into another study, of T cells in Graves' hyperthyroidism and ophthalmopathy.

The source material was peripheral blood mononuclear cells (PBMCs), sampled at new diagnosis, from a patient treated with antithyroid drugs. These receptor sequences come from a woman in her 30s with Graves disease.

Comment on this clonotype: This may be a read error, as it is one base from a much larger clone. The J gene is TRBJ1-5, the V gene TRBV2, with a weak D call TRBD1 (6 bases). Germline V lookup: CDR1 SNHLY, CDR2 FYNNEI. V dropped 8 bases and J dropped 6 bases, with 23 bases sitting between them. This CDR3 region has 16 residues. In nucleotides, the CDR3 is TGTGCCAGCGGATTAACAGGGAACGTCCTTGCTCAGCCCCAGCATTTT. Amino acids: CASGLTGNVLAQPQHF. Using reference TRBV2 and TRBJ1-5 for the parts outside the CDR3, the full variable domain is EPEVTQTPSHQVTQMGQEVILRCVPISNHLYFYWYRQILGQKVEFLVSFYNNEISEKSEIFDDQFSVERPDGSNFTLKIRSTKLEDSAMYFCASGLTGNVLAQPQHFGDGTRLSIL.

This clonotype was seen at least ten times. This chain uses TRBV2 with TRBJ2-7; 7 bases match TRBD1. Per germline, CDR1 SNHLY and CDR2 FYNNEI. With V trimmed by 6 bases and J by 0 bases, 5 bases remained unmatched. The CDR3 spans 14 residues. CDR3: CASRSRDSSYEQYF. The CDR3 coding sequence is TGTGCCAGCAGGTCCCGGGACAGCTCCTACGAGCAGTACTTC.

The V and J genes are TRBV4-3 and TRBJ2-2; D is ambiguous. The germline gives CDR1 LGHNA, CDR2 YSLEER. The CDR3 totals 16 residues. Trimming shortened V by 3 bases and J by 6 bases, and 17 bases separated the two germline ends. CDR3 DNA: TGCGCCAGCAGCCACGCCGGCCATGACGTGGCCGGGGAGCTGTTTTTT. As protein: CASSHAGHDVAGELFF.

Ten or more counts support this clonotype. The V gene is TRBV20-1, the J gene TRBJ2-5, with 7 bases aligning to TRBD1. The CDR3 spans 14 residues. Per the germline V gene, CDR1 is DFQATT and CDR2 is SNEGSKA (reference sequence). V shed 6 bases and J 4 bases; nucleotides not matched to a gene: 11. Written as DNA, the CDR3 is TGCAGTGCCATGAACAGACAGGGCAGAGAGACCCAGTACTTC. Its translation: CSAMNRQGRETQYF.

This clonotype has a handful of counts. A much more abundant neighbour one base away suggests this may be a read error. The gene calls are TRBV11-2 and TRBJ2-1; D is unclear. V gave up 5 bases and J gave up 15 bases, with 14 bases separating them. The CDR3 covers 11 residues. Germline CDR1 SGHAT, CDR2 FQNNGV. CDR3 sequence: CASSTPFTRFF. The CDR3 region has the DNA TGTGCCAGCAGCACACCATTCACTCGGTTCTTC.

This clonotype was found many times. This sequence joins TRBV28 and TRBJ2-2, with 7 bases fitting TRBD2. In germline, CDR1 is MDHEN, CDR2 SYDVKM. The J segment lost 5 bases and the V segment lost 2 bases, leaving 11 bases of the junction unmatched. This CDR3 comprises 17 residues. The CDR3 nucleotides read TGTGCCAGCAGTTTACGGAGGGACTATTCATCGACCGGGGAGCTGTTTTTT. Amino acid sequence: CASSLRRDYSSTGELFF. The whole variable domain, remainder taken from reference TRBV28 and TRBJ2-2, is DVKVTQSSRYLVKRTGEKVFLECVQDMDHENMFWYRQDPGLGLRLIYFSYDVKMKEKGDIPEGYSVSREKKERFSLILESASTNQTSMYLCASSLRRDYSSTGELFFGEGSRLTVL.

V is TRBV19 and J is TRBJ2-3; 8 nucleotides line up with TRBD1. CDR3 length: 15 residues. The junction had 3 bases not matched to a gene; V was cut back by 1 base and J by 3 bases. Germline lookup yields CDR1 LNHDA and CDR2 SQIVND (reference sequence). CDR3 residues: CASSIGTGMTDTQYF. CDR3 sequence (DNA): TGTGCCAGTAGTATAGGGACAGGGATGACAGATACGCAGTATTTT.

This clonotype was seen repeatedly, ten times or more. The chain employs TRBV6-2 or TRBV6-3 and TRBJ2-1, with 14 bases matching TRBD2. CDR1 and CDR2 (germline): MNHEY, SVGEGT. The V and J ends lost 8 bases and 1 base, in that order; junction bases with no gene match: 10. CDR3 length: 18 residues. CDR3 protein: CASGAGLAGERSYNEQFF. CDR3 DNA sequence: TGTGCCAGCGGGGCGGGACTAGCGGGAGAGAGGTCCTACAATGAGCAGTTCTTC.

The sample holds a few counts of this clonotype. J is TRBJ1-2 and V is TRBV9, with 7 bases fitting TRBD1. Unmatched junction bases numbered 4, after V lost 3 bases and J lost 5 bases. CDR1 and CDR2 (germline): SGDLS, YYNGEE. The CDR3 has 13 residues. CDR3 sequence: CASSEGDRYGYTF. CDR3 sequence (DNA): TGTGCCAGCAGCGAGGGGGACAGATATGGCTACACCTTC.

This clonotype was detected ten times or more. The chain carries TRBV20-1 and TRBJ1-2; D call uncertain. The CDR3 is made up of 14 amino acids. CDR1 and CDR2 from the germline V gene are DFQATT and SNEGSKA (reference sequence). V gave up 0 bases and J gave up 4 bases, with 12 bases separating them. CDR3 nucleotide sequence: TGCAGTGCTAGAGAGCTGACCTGGGGCTATGGCTACACCTTC. This encodes CSARELTWGYGYTF.

This clonotype has just a few counts. This chain connects TRBV14 to TRBJ2-7; D may be TRBD2 (5 bases). The CDR3 runs 16 residues. Germline V gene sequence: CDR1 SGHDN, CDR2 FVKESK. V dropped 1 base and J dropped 2 bases, with 15 bases sitting between them. DNA for the CDR3: TGTGCCAGCAGCCAAGTCGGGGTGATTAAAACCTACGAGCAGTACTTC. This sequence encodes CASSQVGVIKTYEQYF.

Ten or more counts support this clonotype. The chain uses TRBV13 and TRBJ2-1; TRBD2 matches at 9 bases. Germline V CDR1 and CDR2: PRHDT, FYEKMQ (reference sequence). The ends lost 2 bases at V and 8 bases at J; junction bases unmatched: 7. This CDR3 is 15 amino acids long. CDR3 nucleotides: TGTGCCAGCAGCTTACGGGGCGGGAGGGCGCATGAGCAGTTCTTC. Encoded protein: CASSLRGGRAHEQFF.

In its sample, this clonotype was seen many times. The rearrangement uses TRBV20-1 and TRBJ2-7; D ambiguous. This CDR3 has 11 amino acids. Germline assignment: CDR1 DFQATT and CDR2 SNEGSKA (reference sequence). Trimming cost V 0 bases and J 7 bases, with 7 bases left between them. CDR3 DNA sequence: TGCAGTGCTAGAGATCTCCGGGAGCAGTACTTC. It specifies CSARDLREQYF.

This clonotype was found many times. The chain has TRBV7-8 and TRBJ2-3; D is perhaps TRBD1 or TRBD2 (6 bases each). The germline V and J ends were trimmed by 5 bases and 0 bases, with 15 bases remaining between them. The germline V gene encodes CDR1 SGHVS and CDR2 FQNEAQ. The CDR3 extends over 16 amino acids. In nucleotides, the CDR3 is TGTGCCAGCAGCATAGGGGGGATAGGCAGCACAGATACGCAGTATTTT. Its protein is CASSIGGIGSTDTQYF.

Many counts were recorded for this clonotype. The chain recombines TRBV10-3 with TRBJ2-7, with 9 bases that match TRBD2. J was trimmed by 3 bases and V by 0 bases; bases with no gene match: 6. This CDR3 region has 16 residues. The V gene's germline CDR1 is ENHRY and CDR2 SYGVKD. CDR3 region: CAISESGLAGRYEQYF. The CDR3 DNA sequence: TGTGCCATCAGTGAGTCGGGGCTAGCGGGACGCTACGAGCAGTACTTC.

This clonotype was recorded at least ten times. The rearrangement joins TRBV6-1 to TRBJ2-3, with 10 bases aligning to TRBD2. The V and J ends lost 6 bases and 4 bases, in that order; junction bases with no gene match: 10. Germline-derived CDR1 and CDR2 are MNHNS and SASEGT. This CDR3 is built from 16 residues. The CDR3 reads CASRRSLAGAADTQYF. CDR3 sequence (DNA): TGTGCCAGCAGGCGATCCCTAGCGGGAGCGGCAGATACGCAGTATTTT.

This clonotype was observed at least ten times. The V gene is TRBV29-1, the J gene TRBJ2-6, with a possible D match to TRBD1 (5 bases). Trimming cost V 6 bases and J 0 bases, with 9 bases left between them. The CDR3 has 14 residues. Germline CDR1 SQVTM, CDR2 ANQGSEA. The CDR3 loop is CSVAGFSGANVLTF. The CDR3 coding sequence is TGCAGCGTCGCAGGGTTCTCTGGGGCCAACGTCCTGACTTTC.

The rearrangement links TRBV10-3 to TRBJ2-1, with TRBD2 matching 8 bases. Germline lookup yields CDR1 ENHRY and CDR2 SYGVKD. CDR3 size: 11 residues. J lost 6 bases, V lost 9 bases, and 1 base had no gene match. The CDR3 sequence: CAMGLVNEQFF. The CDR3 nucleotides read TGTGCCATGGGACTAGTCAATGAGCAGTTCTTC.

This clonotype was seen ten or more times. The genes are TRBV20-1 and TRBJ2-5; possible D gene TRBD1, 5 bases. V was pared by 6 bases and J by 1 base, with 12 bases between. CDR1 is DFQATT and CDR2 is SNEGSKA in the germline V gene (reference sequence). CDR3 length equals 13 residues. DNA of the CDR3: TGCAGTGCAACGACAGTCACCCAAGAGACCCAGTACTTC. This gives the protein CSATTVTQETQYF.

This clonotype occurred many times. The V and J genes are TRBV7-9 and TRBJ2-3, with D maybe TRBD2 (6 bases). CDR3 length: 14 amino acids. The V gene lost 7 bases and the J gene lost 5 bases, with 16 bases spanning the gap. Germline CDR1 is SEHNR and CDR2 is FQNEAQ (reference sequence). The DNA of the CDR3 is TGTGCCAGCACTTACGGGAGCCCGGGAGATACGCAGTATTTT. Its protein product is CASTYGSPGDTQYF.

This clonotype was seen many times. At one of its ends the junction is not consistent with the germline gene, which may arise from a read error. This chain uses TRBV27 with TRBJ1-2, with unresolved D. The CDR3 runs to 13 residues. Germline values: CDR1 MNHEY, CDR2 SMNVEV (reference sequence). The CDR3 bases are TGTGCTAGCAGTTCTGGATGGCCATATGGCTACACCTTC. Protein: CASSSGWPYGYTF.

This clonotype was seen only a few times. The J gene is TRBJ2-2, the V gene TRBV6-1, with 7 positions matching TRBD2. Germline V gene sequence: CDR1 MNHNS, CDR2 SASEGT. Losses at the gene ends were 9 bases for V and 4 bases for J; bases not matched to a gene: 8. The CDR3 has 14 residues. The CDR3 here is CASRTRSVTGELFF. The CDR3 coding sequence is TGTGCCAGTCGGACTAGGTCGGTCACCGGGGAGCTGTTTTTT.

This clonotype was seen many times. The V gene is TRBV28, the J gene TRBJ1-2; 11 positions agree with TRBD1. Unmatched junction bases numbered 10, after V lost 3 bases and J lost 4 bases. The CDR3 covers 17 residues. Germline V gene sequence: CDR1 MDHEN, CDR2 SYDVKM. Here the CDR3 reads CASSLPGTGGRSYGYTF. For the CDR3, the DNA is TGTGCCAGCAGTTTGCCCGGGACAGGGGGTCGGAGCTATGGCTACACCTTC.